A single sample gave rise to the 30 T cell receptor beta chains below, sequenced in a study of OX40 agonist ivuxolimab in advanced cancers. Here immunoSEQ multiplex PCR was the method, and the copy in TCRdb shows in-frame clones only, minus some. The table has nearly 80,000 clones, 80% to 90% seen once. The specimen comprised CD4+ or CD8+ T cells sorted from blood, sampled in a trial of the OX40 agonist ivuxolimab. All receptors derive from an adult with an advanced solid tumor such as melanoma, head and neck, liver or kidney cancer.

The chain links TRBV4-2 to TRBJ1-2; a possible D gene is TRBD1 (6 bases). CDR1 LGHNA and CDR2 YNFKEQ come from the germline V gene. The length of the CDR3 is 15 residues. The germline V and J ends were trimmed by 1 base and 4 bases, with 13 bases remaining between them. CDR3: CASSQGGREVYGYTF. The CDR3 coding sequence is TGTGCCAGCAGCCAAGGGGGGCGGGAGGTCTATGGCTACACCTTC.

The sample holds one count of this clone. The CDR3 sequence is CASSYGTGEAKNIQYF. The CDR3 DNA follows: TGTGCCAGCAGCTACGGGACAGGGGAGGCCAAAAACATTCAGTACTTC. The chain carries TRBV5-5 and TRBJ2-4; TRBD1 matches 10 bases. V lost 3 bases, J lost 1 base, and 4 bases stayed unmatched. The CDR3 is made up of 16 amino acids. In germline, CDR1 is SGHKS, CDR2 YYEKEE (reference sequence).

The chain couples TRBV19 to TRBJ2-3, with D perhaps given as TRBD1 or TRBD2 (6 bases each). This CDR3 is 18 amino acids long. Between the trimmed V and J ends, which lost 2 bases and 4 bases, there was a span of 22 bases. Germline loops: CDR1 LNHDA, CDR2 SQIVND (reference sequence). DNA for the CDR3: TGTGCCAGTAGTATATCCCCGGGGAAAGGGGGGTTTTCAGATACGCAGTATTTT. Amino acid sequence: CASSISPGKGGFSDTQYF.

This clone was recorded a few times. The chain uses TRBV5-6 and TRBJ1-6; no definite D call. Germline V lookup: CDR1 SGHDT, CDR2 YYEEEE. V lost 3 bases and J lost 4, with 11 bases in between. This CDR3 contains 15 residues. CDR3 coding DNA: TGTGCCAGCAGCTCACGGGATCCATATAATTCACCCCTCCACTTT. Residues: CASSSRDPYNSPLHF.

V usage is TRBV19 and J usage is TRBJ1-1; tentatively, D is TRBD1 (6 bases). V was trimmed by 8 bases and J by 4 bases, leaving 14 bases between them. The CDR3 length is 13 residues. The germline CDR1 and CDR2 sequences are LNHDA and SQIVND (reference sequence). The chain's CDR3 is CASGQQKSTEAFF. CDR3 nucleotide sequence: TGTGCCAGTGGACAGCAGAAGAGCACTGAAGCTTTCTTT.

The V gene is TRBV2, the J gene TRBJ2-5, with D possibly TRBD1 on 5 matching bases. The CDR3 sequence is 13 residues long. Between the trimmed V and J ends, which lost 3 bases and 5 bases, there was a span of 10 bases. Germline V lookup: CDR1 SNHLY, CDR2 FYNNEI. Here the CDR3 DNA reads TGTGCCAGCAGTGACAGGGTCCGGGAGACCCAGTACTTC. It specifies CASSDRVRETQYF.

The CDR3: CASVDRYSNQPQHF. CDR3 nucleotides: TGTGCCAGTGTAGACAGATATAGCAATCAGCCCCAGCATTTT. The chain has TRBV19 and TRBJ1-5; the D gene is possibly TRBD1 (5 bases). There are 14 residues in the CDR3. Germline V gives CDR1 LNHDA, CDR2 SQIVND (reference sequence). The V and J ends lost 8 bases and 0 bases respectively, with 11 bases between them.

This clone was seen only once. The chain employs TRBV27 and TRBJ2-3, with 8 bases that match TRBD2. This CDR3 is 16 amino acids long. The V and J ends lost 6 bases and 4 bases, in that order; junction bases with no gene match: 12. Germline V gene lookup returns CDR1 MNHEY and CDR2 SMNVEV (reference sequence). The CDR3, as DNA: TGTGCCAGCAGACCCAGGGCTAGCGGGTCTTCAGATACGCAGTATTTT. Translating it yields CASRPRASGSSDTQYF.

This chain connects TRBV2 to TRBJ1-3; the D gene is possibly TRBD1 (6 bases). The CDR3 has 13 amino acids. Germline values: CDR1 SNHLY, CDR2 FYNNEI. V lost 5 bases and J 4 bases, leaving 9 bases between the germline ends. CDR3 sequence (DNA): TGTGCCAGCAGTCTCGACAGGGGAAACACCATATATTTT. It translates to CASSLDRGNTIYF.

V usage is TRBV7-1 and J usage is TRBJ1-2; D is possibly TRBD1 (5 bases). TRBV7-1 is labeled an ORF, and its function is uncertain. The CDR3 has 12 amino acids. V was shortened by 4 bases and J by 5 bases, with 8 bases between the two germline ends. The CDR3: CASSFQGYGYTF. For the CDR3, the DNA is TGTGCCAGCAGCTTTCAGGGATATGGCTACACCTTC.

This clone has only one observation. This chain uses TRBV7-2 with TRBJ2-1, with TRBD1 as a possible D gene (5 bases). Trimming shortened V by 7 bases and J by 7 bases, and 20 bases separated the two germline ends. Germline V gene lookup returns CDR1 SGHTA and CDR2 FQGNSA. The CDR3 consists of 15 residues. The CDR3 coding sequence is TGTGCCAGCATAGGGTTCCAGGGCCCCATGAATGAGCAGTTCTTC. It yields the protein CASIGFQGPMNEQFF.

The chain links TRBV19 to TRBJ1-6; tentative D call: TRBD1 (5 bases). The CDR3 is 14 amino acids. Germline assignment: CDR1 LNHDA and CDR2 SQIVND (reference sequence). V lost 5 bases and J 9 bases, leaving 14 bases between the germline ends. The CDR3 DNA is TGTGCCAGTAGTCCCCGTCAGGGACTTTCACCCCTCCACTTT. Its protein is CASSPRQGLSPLHF.

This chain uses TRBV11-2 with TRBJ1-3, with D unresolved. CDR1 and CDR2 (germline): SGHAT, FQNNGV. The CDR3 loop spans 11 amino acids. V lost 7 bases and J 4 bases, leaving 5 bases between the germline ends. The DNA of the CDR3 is TGTGCCAGCACTAGAGGAAACACCATATATTTT. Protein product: CASTRGNTIYF. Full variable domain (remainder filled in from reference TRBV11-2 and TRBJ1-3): EAGVAQSPRYKIIEKRQSVAFWCNPISGHATLYWYQQILGQGPKLLIQFQNNGVVDDSQLPKDRFSAERLKGVDSTLKIQPAKLEDSAVYLCASTRGNTIYFGEGSWLTVV.

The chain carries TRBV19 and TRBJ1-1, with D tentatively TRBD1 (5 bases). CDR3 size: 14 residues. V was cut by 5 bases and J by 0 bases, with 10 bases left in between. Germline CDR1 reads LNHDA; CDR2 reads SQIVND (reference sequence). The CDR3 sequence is CASSGRQLNTEAFF. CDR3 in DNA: TGTGCCAGTAGTGGGCGACAGCTGAACACTGAAGCTTTCTTT.

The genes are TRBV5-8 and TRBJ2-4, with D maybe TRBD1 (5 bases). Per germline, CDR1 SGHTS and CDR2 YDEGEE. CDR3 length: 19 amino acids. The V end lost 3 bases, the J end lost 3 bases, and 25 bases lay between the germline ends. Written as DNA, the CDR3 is TGTGCCAGCAGCTCCATAGACAGTCACTTGGCGTGGGGCAAAAACATTCAGTACTTC. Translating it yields CASSSIDSHLAWGKNIQYF.

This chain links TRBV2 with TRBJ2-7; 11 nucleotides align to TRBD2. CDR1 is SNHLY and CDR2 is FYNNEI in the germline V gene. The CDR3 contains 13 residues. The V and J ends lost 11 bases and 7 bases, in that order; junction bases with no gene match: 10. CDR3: CARESSGREEQYF. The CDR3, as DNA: TGTGCCCGGGAGAGTAGCGGGAGGGAAGAGCAGTACTTC.

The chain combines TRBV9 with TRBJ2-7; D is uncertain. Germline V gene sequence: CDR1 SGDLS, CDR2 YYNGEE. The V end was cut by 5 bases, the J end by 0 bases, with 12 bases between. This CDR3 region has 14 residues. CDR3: CASSARDPSYEQYF. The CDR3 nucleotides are TGTGCCAGCAGTGCTCGCGACCCCTCCTACGAGCAGTACTTC. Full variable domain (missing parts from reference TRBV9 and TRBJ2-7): DSGVTQTPKHLITATGQRVTLRCSPRSGDLSVYWYQQSLDQGLQFLIQYYNGEERAKGNILERFSAQQFPDLHSELNLSSLELGDSALYFCASSARDPSYEQYFGPGTRLTVT.

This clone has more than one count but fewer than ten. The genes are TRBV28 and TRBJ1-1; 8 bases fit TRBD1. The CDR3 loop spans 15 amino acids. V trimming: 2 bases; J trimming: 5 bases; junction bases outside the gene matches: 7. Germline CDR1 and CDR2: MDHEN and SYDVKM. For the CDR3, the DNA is TGTGCCAGCAGTTTAGAGACAGGGGCTGGAACTGAAGCTTTCTTT. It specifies CASSLETGAGTEAFF.

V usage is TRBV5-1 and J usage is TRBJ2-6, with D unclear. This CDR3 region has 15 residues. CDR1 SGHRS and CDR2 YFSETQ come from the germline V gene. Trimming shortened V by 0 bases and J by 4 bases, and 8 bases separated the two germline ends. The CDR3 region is CASSLGSLGANVLTF. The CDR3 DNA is TGCGCCAGCAGCTTGGGCTCCCTCGGGGCCAACGTCCTGACTTTC.

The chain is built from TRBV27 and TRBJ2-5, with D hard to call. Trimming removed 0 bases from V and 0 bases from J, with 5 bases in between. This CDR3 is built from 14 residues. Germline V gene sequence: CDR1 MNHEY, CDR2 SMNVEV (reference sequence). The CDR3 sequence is CASSLSGYQETQYF. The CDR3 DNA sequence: TGTGCCAGCAGTTTATCGGGGTACCAAGAGACCCAGTACTTC.

The CDR3 spells CASSRQGDTEAFF. The CDR3 DNA is TGCGCCAGCAGCCGACAGGGTGACACTGAAGCTTTCTTT. V and J are TRBV4-3 and TRBJ1-1; 7 nucleotides agree with TRBD1. Germline CDR1 reads LGHNA; CDR2 reads YSLEER. The V gene end was trimmed by 4 bases and the J gene end by 3 bases; junction bases not matched to a gene: 2. The CDR3 is made up of 13 amino acids.

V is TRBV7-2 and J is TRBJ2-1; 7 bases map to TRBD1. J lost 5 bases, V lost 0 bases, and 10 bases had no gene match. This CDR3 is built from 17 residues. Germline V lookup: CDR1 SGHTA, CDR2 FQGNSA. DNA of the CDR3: TGTGCCAGCAGCTTAGCCTTCGACAGGGTCCAACACAATGAGCAGTTCTTC. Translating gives CASSLAFDRVQHNEQFF.

CDR3 nucleotide sequence: TGTGCCAGCCACCCTCGACTAGCAGCCTACAATGAGCAGTTCTTC. Translated: CASHPRLAAYNEQFF. This chain joins TRBV6-4 and TRBJ2-1; 7 positions match TRBD2. V was clipped by 8 bases and J by 2 bases; unmatched bases: 9. This CDR3 is 15 amino acids long. Germline V gives CDR1 MRHNA, CDR2 SNTAGT.

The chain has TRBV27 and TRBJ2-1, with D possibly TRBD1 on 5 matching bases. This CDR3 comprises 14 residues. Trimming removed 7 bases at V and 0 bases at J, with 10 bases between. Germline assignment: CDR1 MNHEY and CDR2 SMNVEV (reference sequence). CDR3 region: CASNPGYSYNEQFF. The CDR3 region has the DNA TGTGCCAGCAACCCAGGGTACTCCTACAATGAGCAGTTCTTC.

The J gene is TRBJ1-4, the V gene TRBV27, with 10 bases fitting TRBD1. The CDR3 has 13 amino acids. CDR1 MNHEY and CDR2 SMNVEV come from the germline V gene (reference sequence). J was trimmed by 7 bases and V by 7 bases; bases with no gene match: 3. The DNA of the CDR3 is TGTGCCAGCAAGAGACAGGGGGCTGAAAAACTGTTTTTT. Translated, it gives CASKRQGAEKLFF.

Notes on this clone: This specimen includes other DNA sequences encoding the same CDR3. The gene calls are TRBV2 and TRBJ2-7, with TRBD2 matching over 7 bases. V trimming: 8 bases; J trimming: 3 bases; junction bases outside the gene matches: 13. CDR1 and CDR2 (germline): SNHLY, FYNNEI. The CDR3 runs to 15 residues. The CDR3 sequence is CASRAGTTKNYEQYF. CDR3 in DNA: TGTGCCAGCCGGGCCGGGACTACCAAGAACTACGAGCAGTACTTC. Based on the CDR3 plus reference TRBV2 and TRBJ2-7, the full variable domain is EPEVTQTPSHQVTQMGQEVILRCVPISNHLYFYWYRQILGQKVEFLVSFYNNEISEKSEIFDDQFSVERPDGSNFTLKIRSTKLEDSAMYFCASRAGTTKNYEQYFGPGTRLTVT.

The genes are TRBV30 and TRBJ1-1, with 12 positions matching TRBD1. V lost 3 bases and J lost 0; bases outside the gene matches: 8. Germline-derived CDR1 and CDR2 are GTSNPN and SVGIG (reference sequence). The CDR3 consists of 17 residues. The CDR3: CAWSPGTGGFLNTEAFF. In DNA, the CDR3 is TGTGCCTGGAGCCCCGGGACAGGGGGCTTTTTGAACACTGAAGCTTTCTTT.

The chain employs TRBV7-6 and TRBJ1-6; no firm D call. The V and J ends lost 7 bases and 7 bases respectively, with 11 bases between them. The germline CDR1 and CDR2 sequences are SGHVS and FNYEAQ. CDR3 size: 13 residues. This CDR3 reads CASTPTGNSPLHF. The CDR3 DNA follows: TGTGCCAGCACCCCGACTGGGAATTCACCCCTCCACTTT.

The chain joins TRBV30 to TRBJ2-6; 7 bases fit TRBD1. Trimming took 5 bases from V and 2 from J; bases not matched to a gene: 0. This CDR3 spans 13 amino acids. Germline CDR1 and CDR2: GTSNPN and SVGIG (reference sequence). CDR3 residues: CAWDRAGANVLTF. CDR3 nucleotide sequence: TGTGCCTGGGACAGGGCTGGGGCCAACGTCCTGACTTTC.

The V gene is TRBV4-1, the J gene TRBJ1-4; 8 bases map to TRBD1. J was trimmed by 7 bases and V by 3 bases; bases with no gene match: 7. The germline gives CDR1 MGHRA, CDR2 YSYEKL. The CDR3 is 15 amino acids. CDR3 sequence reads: CASSQSGTGFEKLFF. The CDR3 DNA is TGCGCCAGCAGCCAGTCCGGGACAGGATTTGAAAAACTGTTTTTT.